This T cell receptor (beta chain) was identified in a study of technical replicates of blood from a handful of donors. The data were produced by immunoSEQ multiplex PCR, yet TCRdb's version contains in-frame clones alone and is incomplete. The sample has about 97,000 clones, about 95% seen once. Material for sequencing was T cells isolated from PBMCs. The sequence came from a human donor in good health.

The CDR3 DNA is TGTGCCAGCAGCTTAGGAGTGCGACTAGCGGGTAACGAGCAGTACTTC. Translating it yields CASSLGVRLAGNEQYF. The chain links TRBV7-9 to TRBJ2-7; 10 bases agree with TRBD2. Germline V gene sequence: CDR1 SEHNR, CDR2 FQNEAQ (reference sequence). The V gene end was trimmed by 1 base and the J gene end by 5 bases; junction bases not matched to a gene: 8. This CDR3 region has 16 residues.